This TCR beta chain came from a study of T cell responses to AZD1222 COVID-19 vaccine. Here immunoSEQ multiplex PCR was the method, and the copy in TCRdb shows in-frame clones only, minus some. Of 140,000 to 150,000 clones listed, roughly 91% were seen once; the top ten hold 7.5% to 9.5%. Germline CDR1 is MDHEN and CDR2 is SYDVKM. J was trimmed by 7 bases and V by 0 bases; bases with no gene match: 4. The CDR3 is made up of 15 amino acids. The sequence was collected from an adult in good health. This specimen consisted of peripheral blood, obtained on day 0 of AZD1222 vaccination. The V call is TRBV28, the J call TRBJ1-5; 9 bases map to TRBD1. CDR3 sequence (DNA): TGTGCCAGCAGTTTATGGAACAGGGGGCAACAGCCCCAGCATTTT. Its protein is CASSLWNRGQQPQHF.